The 27 T cell receptor beta chains below were found in one sample sequenced in a study of T-cell reconstitution after alpha-beta-depleted transplantation in children. The library targeted TCRbeta and was prepared with unique molecular identifiers. TCRdb recomputed calls from the PCR reads with MiXCR, one row per CDR3 protein. This table holds around 340,000 distinct CDR3 sequences, more than 10% found once. The sample consisted of PBMCs, taken from the stem cell graft. The receptors were gathered from a human donor who donated a stem cell graft to a child with Fanconi anemia.

This clonotype was recorded a few times. The V call is TRBV20-1, the J call TRBJ1-1, with D unresolved. V gave up 5 bases and J gave up 4 bases, with 14 bases separating them. The length of the CDR3 is 13 residues. The germline CDR1 and CDR2 sequences are DFQATT and SNEGSKA (reference sequence). The CDR3 coding sequence is TGCAGTGCTCCTCGAACGGGGAGCACTGAAGCTTTCTTT. The encoded protein is CSAPRTGSTEAFF.

A few counts support this clonotype. This chain uses TRBV12-3 or TRBV12-4 with TRBJ1-2, with a weak D call TRBD1 (5 bases). The V end was cut by 5 bases, the J end by 4 bases, with 8 bases between. The CDR3 spans 12 residues. The CDR3 DNA reads as TGTGCCAGCAGTGATGACAGCTATGGCTACACCTTC. Translating gives CASSDDSYGYTF.

This clonotype has at least ten counts. The chain is built from TRBV6-5 and TRBJ2-5; weak D call: TRBD1 (6 bases). In germline, CDR1 is MNHEY, CDR2 SVGAGI. V dropped 5 bases and J dropped 4 bases, with 8 bases sitting between them. The CDR3 has 12 residues. The CDR3 region is CASSTGRETQYF. For the CDR3, the DNA is TGTGCCAGCAGTACAGGGAGAGAGACCCAGTACTTC.

V is TRBV11-2 and J is TRBJ2-3; D perhaps matches TRBD2 (5 bases). From germline, CDR1 is SGHAT and CDR2 FQNNGV. The CDR3 covers 17 residues. The V end was cut by 4 bases, the J end by 1 base, with 18 bases between. CDR3 sequence: CASSSIIGGGGTDTQYF. The CDR3, as DNA: TGTGCCAGCAGCTCTATTATAGGAGGTGGCGGCACAGATACGCAGTATTTT.

This clonotype was seen more than once but under ten times. V and J are TRBV12-3 or TRBV12-4 and TRBJ1-2; D is perhaps TRBD1 (5 bases). Trimming shortened V by 6 bases and J by 9 bases, and 14 bases separated the two germline ends. The CDR3 runs to 12 residues. The DNA of the CDR3 is TGTGCCAGCAGCCGTTTGACAGTGAGCTACACCTTC. Translated: CASSRLTVSYTF.

The chain carries TRBV7-9 and TRBJ2-7, with D unclear. CDR3 size: 14 residues. The germline V gene encodes CDR1 SEHNR and CDR2 FQNEAQ (reference sequence). Trimming removed 4 bases at V and 2 bases at J, with 12 bases between. The CDR3 DNA sequence: TGTGCCAGCAGCTCCGACGTGGTCGCCTACGAGCAGTACTTC. This encodes CASSSDVVAYEQYF.

The rearrangement links TRBV29-1 to TRBJ1-4; D may be TRBD1 (5 bases). CDR1 and CDR2 from the germline V gene are SQVTM and ANQGSEA. The CDR3 spans 14 residues. V was cut by 7 bases and J by 7 bases, with 19 bases left in between. CDR3 DNA sequence: TGCAGCGCCTCGGGGGGAGGGGAGGCTGAAAAACTGTTTTTT. This sequence encodes CSASGGGEAEKLFF.

The rearrangement joins TRBV11-2 to TRBJ2-2; D may correspond to TRBD1 or TRBD2 (5 bases each). CDR3 length: 14 amino acids. The germline V and J ends were trimmed by 6 bases and 8 bases, with 16 bases remaining between them. CDR1 is SGHAT and CDR2 is FQNNGV in the germline V gene. The CDR3 region has the DNA TGTGCCAGCAGGACACAAGCCGGGACGGGGGAGCTGTTTTTT. Its translation is CASRTQAGTGELFF.

The J gene is TRBJ1-1, the V gene TRBV14; no clear D. The CDR3 loop spans 16 amino acids. Germline-derived CDR1 and CDR2 are SGHDN and FVKESK. V lost 4 bases to trimming and J lost 0 bases, with 15 bases between them. CDR3 amino acids: CASSRLREGMNTEAFF. The DNA for the CDR3 is TGTGCCAGCAGCCGTCTCCGGGAGGGTATGAACACTGAAGCTTTCTTT.

V and J are TRBV12-3 or TRBV12-4 and TRBJ2-7; 8 nucleotides align to TRBD1. The CDR3 spans 15 residues. J was trimmed by 5 bases and V by 4 bases; bases with no gene match: 10. CDR3 amino acids: CASSSYRGKRNEQYF. Written as DNA, the CDR3 is TGTGCCAGCAGTTCCTACAGGGGGAAAAGGAACGAGCAGTACTTC.

The V gene is TRBV30, the J gene TRBJ2-2, with TRBD2 matching 8 bases. Trimming removed 1 base from V and 6 bases from J; junction bases left unmatched: 7. This CDR3 has 15 amino acids. From germline, CDR1 is GTSNPN and CDR2 SVGIG (reference sequence). The chain's CDR3 is CAWSGRGGFAGELFF. CDR3 DNA sequence: TGTGCCTGGAGTGGTCGGGGGGGCTTCGCCGGGGAGCTGTTTTTT.

The chain uses TRBV6-2 or TRBV6-3 and TRBJ2-5; no clear D gene. This CDR3 spans 14 amino acids. V was pared by 4 bases and J by 1 base, with 10 bases between. Germline V gene data show CDR1 as MNHEY and CDR2 as SVGEGT. The CDR3 spells CASSFENVQETQYF. The DNA for the CDR3 is TGTGCCAGCAGTTTTGAAAACGTCCAAGAGACCCAGTACTTC.

This clonotype was seen more than once but under ten times. J is TRBJ2-4 and V is TRBV25-1; D possibly matches TRBD1 or TRBD2 (5 bases each). This CDR3 is built from 15 residues. V lost 4 bases, J lost 5 bases, and 15 bases lay in between. Germline CDR1 and CDR2: MGHDK and SYGVNS. CDR3 sequence: CASSAVIGTQNIQYF. Here the CDR3 DNA reads TGTGCCAGCAGTGCTGTAATAGGGACCCAAAACATTCAGTACTTC.

This clonotype came up a few times. The rearrangement joins TRBV5-1 to TRBJ2-5, with a tentative D call TRBD1 (7 bases). The CDR3 extends over 14 amino acids. V lost 0 bases to trimming and J lost 5 bases, with 11 bases between them. CDR1 and CDR2 from the germline V gene are SGHRS and YFSETQ. CDR3 nucleotides: TGCGCCAGCAGCTTGGAACAGGGGAGGGAGACCCAGTACTTC. Residues: CASSLEQGRETQYF. Full variable domain (missing parts from reference TRBV5-1 and TRBJ2-5): KAGVTQTPRYLIKTRGQQVTLSCSPISGHRSVSWYQQTPGQGLQFLFEYFSETQRNKGNFPGRFSGRQFSNSRSEMNVSTLELGDSALYLCASSLEQGRETQYFGPGTRLLVL.

This chain uses TRBV12-3 or TRBV12-4 with TRBJ1-1; D gene uncertain. The CDR3 runs 13 residues. V gave up 5 bases and J gave up 5 bases, with 12 bases separating them. CDR3 amino acids: CASSLHMGTEAFF. The CDR3 DNA reads as TGTGCCAGCAGTCTTCATATGGGGACTGAAGCTTTCTTT.

The chain is built from TRBV14 and TRBJ2-1, with 8 bases lining up with TRBD1. This CDR3 region has 18 residues. Germline V gene lookup returns CDR1 SGHDN and CDR2 FVKESK. V was pared by 4 bases and J by 4 bases, with 15 bases of the junction left unmatched. The CDR3 DNA sequence: TGTGCCAGCAGCCTGATGGACAGGGCTGCTGCCTTTTACAATGAGCAGTTCTTC. It translates to CASSLMDRAAAFYNEQFF. Full variable domain (missing parts from reference TRBV14 and TRBJ2-1): EAGVTQFPSHSVIEKGQTVTLRCDPISGHDNLYWYRRVMGKEIKFLLHFVKESKQDESGMPNNRFLAERTGGTYSTLKVQPAELEDSGVYFCASSLMDRAAAFYNEQFFGPGTRLTVL.

This clonotype was recorded at least ten times. The chain has TRBV12-3 or TRBV12-4 and TRBJ2-2; D remains unclear. The CDR3 is made up of 13 amino acids. With 3 bases removed from V and 6 bases from J, the gap between germline ends came to 8 bases. In nucleotides, the CDR3 is TGTGCCAGCAGTTTCCGGGTATCCGGGGAGCTGTTTTTT. Translated, it gives CASSFRVSGELFF.

This clonotype was counted only a few times. This chain connects TRBV11-2 to TRBJ2-1, with 14 nucleotides matching TRBD2. The CDR3 extends over 19 amino acids. The germline V gene has CDR1 SGHAT and CDR2 FQNNGV. After removal of 5 bases from V and 7 bases from J, the junction contained 16 bases not matched to a gene. The CDR3 DNA reads TGTGCCAGCAGCATACAAGGATCCGGGACTAGCGGGGGTGCGAATGAGCAGTTCTTC. Protein: CASSIQGSGTSGGANEQFF.

The CDR3 DNA reads as TGTGCCAGCAGCCCCCTAGGGGGGGCTCATGGCTACACCTTC. Its protein product is CASSPLGGAHGYTF. The V and J genes are TRBV7-9 and TRBJ1-2, with a weak D call TRBD1 (6 bases). Trimming stripped 5 bases from V and 6 bases from J, with 16 bases between. The CDR3 covers 14 residues. Germline V gene sequence: CDR1 SEHNR, CDR2 FQNEAQ (reference sequence).

This clonotype was recorded many times. V and J are TRBV10-3 and TRBJ2-7, with 8 nucleotides matching TRBD1. V dropped 0 bases and J dropped 6; count of bases not matched to a gene: 4. This CDR3 has 14 residues. Germline CDR1 reads ENHRY; CDR2 reads SYGVKD. DNA of the CDR3: TGTGCCATCAGTGAGTCTGGAGACAGGGGCGAGCAGTACGTC. Its translation is CAISESGDRGEQYV.

Details on this clonotype: One end of the junction is discordant with germline, which a read error may explain. This chain links TRBV10-3 with TRBJ2-5; 7 nucleotides line up with TRBD1. The CDR3 totals 12 residues. Looked up from germline, CDR1 is ENHRY and CDR2 is SYGVKD. This CDR3 reads CAISELRDRQFF. The CDR3, as DNA: TGTGCCATCAGTGAGCTCCGGGACAGACAATTTTTC.

This clonotype was seen a few times. V gene TRBV5-5 combines with J gene TRBJ2-1; perhaps TRBD1 as D (6 bases). V was shortened by 4 bases and J by 2 bases, with 13 bases between the two germline ends. There are 15 residues in the CDR3. Germline V CDR1 and CDR2: SGHKS, YYEKEE (reference sequence). The CDR3 loop is CASSPGWDTYNEQFF. As DNA, the CDR3 is TGTGCCAGCAGCCCAGGGTGGGACACCTACAATGAGCAGTTCTTC.

This clonotype was counted ten times or more. The chain uses TRBV29-1 and TRBJ1-1, with no clear D. Germline CDR1 and CDR2: SQVTM and ANQGSEA. CDR3 length equals 13 residues. V was trimmed by 5 bases and J by 0 bases, leaving 10 bases between them. The CDR3 DNA is TGCAGCGTTTCGTCGCCGATGAACACTGAAGCTTTCTTT. Translating gives CSVSSPMNTEAFF.

This clonotype has more than one count but fewer than ten. V is TRBV9 and J is TRBJ2-7; D is ambiguous. V was clipped by 0 bases and J by 3 bases, with 16 bases between them. CDR1 SGDLS and CDR2 YYNGEE come from the germline V gene. CDR3 size: 16 residues. The CDR3: CASSVGSGLPLYEQYF. In nucleotides, the CDR3 is TGTGCCAGCAGCGTAGGGTCCGGGCTGCCCCTCTACGAGCAGTACTTC.

This clonotype was seen only a few times. The rearrangement links TRBV7-6 to TRBJ2-2; the D is unclear. The CDR3 has 14 residues. Trimming cost V 4 bases and J 10 bases, with 16 bases left between them. Germline V gene lookup returns CDR1 SGHVS and CDR2 FNYEAQ. This CDR3 is CASSSPEPSAELFF. CDR3 nucleotide sequence: TGTGCCAGCAGCTCGCCGGAACCCTCAGCGGAGCTGTTTTTT.

Only a few counts were recorded for this clonotype. This chain links TRBV12-3 or TRBV12-4 with TRBJ1-1; D is possibly TRBD1 (5 bases). The CDR3 is 15 residues long. Deletions cut 5 bases from V and 4 bases from J, with 17 bases between. The CDR3 reads CASSLRGAGFTEAFF. The CDR3 nucleotides read TGTGCCAGCAGTCTCCGGGGCGCTGGGTTCACTGAAGCTTTCTTT.

This clonotype was observed many times. The chain has TRBV4-3 and TRBJ2-3; 7 bases are a match to TRBD1. The CDR3 consists of 17 residues. Losses at the gene ends were 0 bases for V and 5 bases for J; bases not matched to a gene: 11. CDR1 and CDR2 from the germline V gene are LGHNA and YSLEER. The CDR3 here is CASSQESIGRGRDTQYF. The CDR3 nucleotides read TGCGCCAGCAGCCAAGAATCGATCGGCAGGGGGAGAGATACGCAGTATTTT.